This record covers a single T cell receptor beta chain. Only in-frame clones appear in the TCRdb table, and some are missing; sequencing was by immunoSEQ multiplex PCR. The sample yields tens of thousands of clones, approximately 82% seen once. This entry is derived from a study of control samples from healthy donors and cancer patients. The CDR3 totals 14 residues. Germline CDR1 and CDR2: SGHRS and YFSETQ. Trimming pared 4 bases from V and 5 bases from J, leaving 15 bases between. This TCR was recovered from a man aged 55 to 70 in good health. The chain carries TRBV5-1 and TRBJ2-5, with D maybe TRBD2 (6 bases). The material sequenced was blood. The CDR3 is CASSPGGVRETQYF. The CDR3 DNA reads as TGCGCCAGCAGCCCCGGAGGGGTCAGGGAGACCCAGTACTTC.